This is a list of T cell receptor beta chains from one sample in a study of cytomegalovirus exposure and HLA in healthy donors. Only in-frame clones appear in the TCRdb table, and some are missing; sequencing was by immunoSEQ multiplex PCR. This table has approximately 180,000 clones, around 87% appearing once. The sequenced sample consisted of PBMCs. These receptors came from a woman between 25 and 40 years old in good health and CMV-seronegative. CDR3s include the opening cysteine and the closing phenylalanine or tryptophan. Size tells how often a clone was seen (once, few, many) or the class of an expanded clone, and some rows leave it out.

once	16	TRBV18	TRBJ2-2	CASSPPGQGDTGELFF
-	15	TRBV4-3	TRBJ1-1	CASSQAGTVNTEAFF
-	14	TRBV5-1	TRBJ2-7	CASSLPTGSYEQYF
-	12	TRBV29-1	TRBJ1-2	CSVEDSRGGYTF
-	15	TRBV10-3	TRBJ1-4	CAISESEGGGEKLFF
many	12	TRBV4-1	TRBJ1-1	CASSRPGGEAFF
once	14	TRBV2	TRBJ2-5	CASSPPSRFETQYF
-	16	TRBV5-1	TRBJ1-6	CASSSIGQGQHSPLHF
once	16	TRBV13	TRBJ2-2	CASSLSARPYTGELFF
-	15	TRBV30	TRBJ2-1	CAWRLAGGQGNEQFF
-	15	TRBV19	TRBJ2-1	CASSTPAGGPNEQFF
-	15	TRBV6-1	TRBJ2-7	CASSEIAGGPNEQYF
-	13	TRBV6-1	TRBJ1-2	CASIPTPPAGYTF
-	15	TRBV4-1	TRBJ2-1	CASTPLAGGRNEQFF
-	12	TRBV2	TRBJ2-7	CASSGGAYEQYF
-	16	TRBV27	TRBJ1-4	CASSLVAGAPNEKLFF
-	17	TRBV9	TRBJ1-1	CASTEGEGQAGNTEAFF
-	14	TRBV15	TRBJ2-7	CATSSTGGAYEQYF
-	16	TRBV5-4	TRBJ2-5	CASSLGGRTGTETQYF
-	15	TRBV5-4	TRBJ2-7	CASSLGLAGSYEQYF
-	13	TRBV29-1	TRBJ1-4	CSAGEQGNEKLFF
once	12	TRBV10-3	TRBJ2-1	CAISENRGEQFF
-	13	TRBV7-9	TRBJ2-5	CASSSGFYETQYF
-	16	TRBV15	TRBJ2-3	CATSREGGVSTDTQYF
few	13	TRBV2	TRBJ1-2	CASRDDRGKGYTF
-	12	TRBV6-5	TRBJ1-1	CASSQTGKEAFF
-	15	TRBV2	TRBJ2-7	CASSEAGRDSYEQYF
few	16	TRBV21-1	TRBJ2-2	CASSTRDSVPTGELFF
-	15	TRBV27	TRBJ2-5	CASSLAAGGVETQYF
-	17	TRBV9	TRBJ1-6	CASSVGERSTYNSPLHF
-	15	TRBV9	TRBJ2-7	CASSLLGDTSYEQYF
-	14	TRBV29-1	TRBJ2-3	CSVVIAGGRDTQYF
-	16	TRBV5-5	TRBJ1-1	CASSLFRGFGDTEAFF